This TCR beta chain emerged from a study of blood T cells in healthy people across ages. This clonotype was seen more than once but under ten times. Its antigen is unidentified. The CDR3 totals 13 residues. Trimming at V came to 3 bases and at J to 11 bases, leaving 9 bases not matched to a gene. Germline V gene lookup returns CDR1 SGDLS and CDR2 YYNGEE. Study-level points and caveats: The lack of PBMC sorting stopped any conclusive naive versus antigen-experienced comparison. No one knew whether donors had CMV, which possibly confounded expanded clonotype changes.

A sample-barcoded 5' primer and a J-beta primer mix were used in a second PCR of roughly 6 to 11 cycles. The template-switch adaptor was a 5' adaptor with 12 random nucleotides. It tagged each cDNA molecule. TCRdb re-analysed the 5' RACE reads in MiXCR, keeping a single row per CDR3 protein. The sample has around 650,000 distinct CDR3 sequences, about 30% seen once; the top ten hold just over 15%. Sequencing was carried out using blood. This receptor was identified in a woman older than 75 in good health. The chain links TRBV9 to TRBJ1-1, with 8 bases matching TRBD1. Here the CDR3 reads CASSAGQGAPAFF. DNA for the CDR3: TGTGCCAGCAGCGCCGGACAGGGAGCTCCCGCTTTCTTT.